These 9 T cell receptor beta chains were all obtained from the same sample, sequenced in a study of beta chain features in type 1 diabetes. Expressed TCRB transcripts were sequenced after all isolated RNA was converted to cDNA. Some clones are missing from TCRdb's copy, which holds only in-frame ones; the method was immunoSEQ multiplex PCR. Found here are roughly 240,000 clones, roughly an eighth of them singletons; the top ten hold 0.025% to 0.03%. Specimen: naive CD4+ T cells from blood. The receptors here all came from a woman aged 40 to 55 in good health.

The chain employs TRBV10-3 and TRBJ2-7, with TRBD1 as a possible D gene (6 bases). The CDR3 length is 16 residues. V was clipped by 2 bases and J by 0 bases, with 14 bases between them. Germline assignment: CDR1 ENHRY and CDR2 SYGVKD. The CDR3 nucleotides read TGTGCCATCAGTGAGCCGTCCAGACAGGTCTCCTACGAGCAGTACTTC. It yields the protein CAISEPSRQVSYEQYF.

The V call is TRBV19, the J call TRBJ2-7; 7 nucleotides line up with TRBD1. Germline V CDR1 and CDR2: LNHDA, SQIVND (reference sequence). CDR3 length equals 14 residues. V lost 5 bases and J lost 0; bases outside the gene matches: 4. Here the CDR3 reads CASSLGTVSYEQYF. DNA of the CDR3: TGTGCCAGTAGTCTAGGGACAGTCTCCTACGAGCAGTACTTC.

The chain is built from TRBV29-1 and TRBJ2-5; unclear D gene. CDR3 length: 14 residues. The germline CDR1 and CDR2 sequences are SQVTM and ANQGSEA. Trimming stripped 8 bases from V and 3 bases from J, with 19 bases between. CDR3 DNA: TGCAGCTCTGTTGGGCAGAAGATGGAAGAGACCCAGTACTTC. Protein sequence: CSSVGQKMEETQYF. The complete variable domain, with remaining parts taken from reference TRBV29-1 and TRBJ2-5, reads SAVISQKPSRDICQRGTSLTIQCQVDSQVTMMFWYRQQPGQSLTLIATANQGSEATYESGFVIDKFPISRPNLTFSTLTVSNMSPEDSSIYLCSSVGQKMEETQYFGPGTRLLVL.

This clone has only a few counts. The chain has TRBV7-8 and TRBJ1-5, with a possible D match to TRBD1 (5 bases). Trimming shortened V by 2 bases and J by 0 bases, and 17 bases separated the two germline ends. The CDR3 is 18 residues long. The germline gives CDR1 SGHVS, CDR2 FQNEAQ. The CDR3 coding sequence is TGTGCCAGCAGCTTACGACAGTTGGGGGGAAATAGCAATCAGCCCCAGCATTTT. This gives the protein CASSLRQLGGNSNQPQHF. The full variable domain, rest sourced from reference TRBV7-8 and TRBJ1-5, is GAGVSQSPRYKVAKRGQDVALRCDPISGHVSLFWYQQALGQGPEFLTYFQNEAQLDKSGLPSDRFFAERPEGSVSTLKIQRTQQEDSAVYLCASSLRQLGGNSNQPQHFGDGTRLSIL.

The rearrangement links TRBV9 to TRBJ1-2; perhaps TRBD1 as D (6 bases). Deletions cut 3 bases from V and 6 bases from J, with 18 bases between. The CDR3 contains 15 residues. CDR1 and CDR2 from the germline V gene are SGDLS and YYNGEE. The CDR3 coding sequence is TGTGCCAGCAGCGGCCGATTACAGGGTTTAGATGGCTACACCTTC. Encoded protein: CASSGRLQGLDGYTF.

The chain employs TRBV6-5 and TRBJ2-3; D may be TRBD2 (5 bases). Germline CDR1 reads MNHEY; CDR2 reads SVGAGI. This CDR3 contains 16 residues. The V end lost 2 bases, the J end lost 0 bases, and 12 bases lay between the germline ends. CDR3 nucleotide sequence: TGTGCCAGCAGTTACAATGGAGGTCCTAGCACAGATACGCAGTATTTT. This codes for CASSYNGGPSTDTQYF.

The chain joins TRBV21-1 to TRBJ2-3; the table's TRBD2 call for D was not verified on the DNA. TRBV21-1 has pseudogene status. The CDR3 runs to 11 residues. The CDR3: CASNYTDTQYF. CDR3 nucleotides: TGTGCCAGCAACTACACAGATACGCAGTATTTT.

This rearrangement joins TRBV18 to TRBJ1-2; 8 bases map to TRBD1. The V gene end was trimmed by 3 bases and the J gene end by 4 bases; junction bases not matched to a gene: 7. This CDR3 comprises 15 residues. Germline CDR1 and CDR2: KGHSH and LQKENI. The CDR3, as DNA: TGTGCCAGCTCACCTCTGGACAGGGACGGCTATGGCTACACCTTC. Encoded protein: CASSPLDRDGYGYTF.

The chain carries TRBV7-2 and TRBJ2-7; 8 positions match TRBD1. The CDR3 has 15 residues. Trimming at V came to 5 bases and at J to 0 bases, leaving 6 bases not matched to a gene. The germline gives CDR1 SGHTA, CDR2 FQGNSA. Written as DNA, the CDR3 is TGTGCCAGCAGCCCAGGGGGCCAACCCTCCTACGAGCAGTACTTC. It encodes CASSPGGQPSYEQYF.